This T cell receptor beta chain was sequenced during a study of OX40 agonist ivuxolimab in advanced cancers. The germline V gene encodes CDR1 MDHEN and CDR2 SYDVKM. Trimming removed 8 bases at V and 7 bases at J, with 12 bases between. This CDR3 is built from 11 residues. Only in-frame clones appear in the TCRdb table, and some are missing; sequencing was by immunoSEQ multiplex PCR. Of 100,000 or so clones listed, approximately 91% are singletons. The sample here was CD4+ or CD8+ T cells sorted from blood, taken in a trial of the OX40 agonist ivuxolimab. The chain has TRBV28 and TRBJ2-7; D gene unclear. The sequence came from an adult with an advanced solid tumor such as melanoma, head and neck, liver or kidney cancer. CDR3 loop: CASLGPSEQYF. The CDR3 nucleotides are TGTGCCAGCCTCGGGCCCTCTGAGCAGTACTTC.